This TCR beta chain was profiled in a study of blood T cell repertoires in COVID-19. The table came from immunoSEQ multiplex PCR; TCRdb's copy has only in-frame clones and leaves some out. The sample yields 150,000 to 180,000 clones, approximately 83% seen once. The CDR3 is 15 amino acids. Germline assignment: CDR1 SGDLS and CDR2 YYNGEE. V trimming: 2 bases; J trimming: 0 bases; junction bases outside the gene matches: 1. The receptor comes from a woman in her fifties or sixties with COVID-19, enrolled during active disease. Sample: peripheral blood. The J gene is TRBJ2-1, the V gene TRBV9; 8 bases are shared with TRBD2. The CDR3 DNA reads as TGTGCCAGCAGCGTTAGCGGGACCTCCTACAATGAGCAGTTCTTC. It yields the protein CASSVSGTSYNEQFF.